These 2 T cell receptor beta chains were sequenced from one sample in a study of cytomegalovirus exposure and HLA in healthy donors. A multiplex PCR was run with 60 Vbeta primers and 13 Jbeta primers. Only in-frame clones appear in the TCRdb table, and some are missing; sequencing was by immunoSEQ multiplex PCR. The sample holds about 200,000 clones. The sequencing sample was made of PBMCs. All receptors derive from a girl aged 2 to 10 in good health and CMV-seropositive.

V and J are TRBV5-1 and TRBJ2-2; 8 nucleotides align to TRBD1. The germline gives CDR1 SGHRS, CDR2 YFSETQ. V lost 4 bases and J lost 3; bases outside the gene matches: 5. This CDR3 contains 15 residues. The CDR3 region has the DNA TGCGCCAGCAGCCCGGGACAGGAGGACACCGGGGAGCTGTTTTTT. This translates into CASSPGQEDTGELFF.

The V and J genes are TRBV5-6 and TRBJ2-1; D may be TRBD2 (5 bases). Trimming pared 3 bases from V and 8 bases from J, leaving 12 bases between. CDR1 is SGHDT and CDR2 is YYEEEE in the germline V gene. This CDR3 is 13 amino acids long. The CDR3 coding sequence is TGTGCCAGCAGCTATAGGGAGAGGGATGAGCAGTTCTTC. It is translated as CASSYRERDEQFF.